The text below deals with one T cell receptor beta chain. This entry comes from a study of shared T cell receptors in the human thymus. Repertoires were generated with immunoSEQ multiplex PCR, while TCRdb's copy carries only in-frame clones and drops some. The table shows a few hundred thousand clones, with 95% occurring only once. After removal of 0 bases from V and 6 bases from J, the junction contained 2 bases not matched to a gene. The germline V gene has CDR1 SGHNT and CDR2 YYREEE (reference sequence). The CDR3 covers 14 residues. The receptor was isolated from a human donor. Sequencing input: thymocytes. The gene calls are TRBV5-4 and TRBJ2-3; 9 bases fit TRBD1. The CDR3 is CASSLETGGDTQYF. CDR3 nucleotides: TGTGCCAGCAGCTTGGAGACAGGGGGGGATACGCAGTATTTT.